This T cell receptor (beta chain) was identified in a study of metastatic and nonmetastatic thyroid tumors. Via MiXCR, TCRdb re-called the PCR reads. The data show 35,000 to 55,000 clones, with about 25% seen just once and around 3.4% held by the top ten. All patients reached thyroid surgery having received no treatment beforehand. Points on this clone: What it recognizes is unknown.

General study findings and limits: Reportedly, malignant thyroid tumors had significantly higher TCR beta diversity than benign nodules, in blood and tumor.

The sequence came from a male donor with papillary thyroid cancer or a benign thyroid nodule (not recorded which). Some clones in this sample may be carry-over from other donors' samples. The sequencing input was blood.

This CDR3 is CASSPPRGGFGPGEQFF. The DNA of the CDR3 is TGTGCCAGCAGCCCCCCGCGTGGGGGATTTGGACCTGGTGAGCAGTTCTTC. V and J are TRBV7-2 and TRBJ2-5; D is tentatively TRBD1 or TRBD2 (5 bases each). The end of the DNA fits TRBJ2-1 better, so the J call may be wrong. Germline V lookup: CDR1 SGHTA, CDR2 FQGNSA. There are 17 residues in the CDR3.